This T cell receptor beta chain was sequenced for a study of graft-versus-host responses after intestinal transplantation. Across the study: Recipients uniformly received anti-thymocyte globulin induction, followed by tacrolimus and steroids for three to four years.

Method: immunoSEQ multiplex PCR; TCRdb's copy keeps in-frame clones and lacks some. The table includes fewer than 8,500 clones, 83% detected once. Germline V lookup: CDR1 MNHNS, CDR2 SASEGT. CDR3 size: 15 residues. Trimming took 5 bases from V and 6 from J; bases not matched to a gene: 11. About this clone: Its specificity is unknown.

Study findings and constraints: Investigators detected GvH clones in recipient marrow, with some emerging earlier in ileum or blood. Elevated graft-versus-host to host-versus-graft clonal ratios in allografts were recorded for patients with graft-donor T cell macrochimerism.

Intraepithelial and lamina propria lymphocytes were isolated from graft specimens. This clonotype was sampled from a human patient who received an intestinal transplant, so some T cells may come from the graft donor. Source: ileum tissue, taken roughly 300 days after intestinal transplant. This sequence joins TRBV6-1 and TRBJ2-3; 7 bases align to TRBD1. CDR3 loop: CASSTGEGLRDTQYF. The DNA of the CDR3 is TGTGCCAGCAGTACAGGGGAAGGTCTTAGGGATACGCAGTATTTT.